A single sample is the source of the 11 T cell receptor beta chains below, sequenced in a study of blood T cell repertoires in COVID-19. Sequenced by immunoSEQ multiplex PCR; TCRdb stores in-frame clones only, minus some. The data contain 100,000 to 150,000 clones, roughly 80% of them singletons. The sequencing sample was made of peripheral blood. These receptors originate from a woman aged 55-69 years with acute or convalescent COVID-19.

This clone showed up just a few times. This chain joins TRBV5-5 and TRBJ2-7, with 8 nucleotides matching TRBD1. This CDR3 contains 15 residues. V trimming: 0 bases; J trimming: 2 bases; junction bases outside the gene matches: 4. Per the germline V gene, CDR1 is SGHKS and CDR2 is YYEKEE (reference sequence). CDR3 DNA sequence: TGTGCCAGCAGCTTGGCAGGACAGGGTACCTACGAGCAGTACTTC. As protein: CASSLAGQGTYEQYF.

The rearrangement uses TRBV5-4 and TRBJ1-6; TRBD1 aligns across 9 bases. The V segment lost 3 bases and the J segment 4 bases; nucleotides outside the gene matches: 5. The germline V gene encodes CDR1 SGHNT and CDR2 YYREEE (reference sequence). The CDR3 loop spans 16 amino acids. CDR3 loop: CASSSPGQGYNSPLHF. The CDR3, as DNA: TGTGCCAGCAGCTCACCGGGACAGGGATATAATTCACCCCTCCACTTT.

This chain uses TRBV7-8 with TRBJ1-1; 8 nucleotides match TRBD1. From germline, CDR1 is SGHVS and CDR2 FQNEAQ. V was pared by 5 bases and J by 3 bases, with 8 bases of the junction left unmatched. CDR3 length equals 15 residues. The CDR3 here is CASSGYRGRDTEAFF. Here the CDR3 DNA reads TGTGCCAGCAGCGGATACAGGGGGAGGGACACTGAAGCTTTCTTT. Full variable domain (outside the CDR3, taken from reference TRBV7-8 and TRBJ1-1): GAGVSQSPRYKVAKRGQDVALRCDPISGHVSLFWYQQALGQGPEFLTYFQNEAQLDKSGLPSDRFFAERPEGSVSTLKIQRTQQEDSAVYLCASSGYRGRDTEAFFGQGTRLTVV.

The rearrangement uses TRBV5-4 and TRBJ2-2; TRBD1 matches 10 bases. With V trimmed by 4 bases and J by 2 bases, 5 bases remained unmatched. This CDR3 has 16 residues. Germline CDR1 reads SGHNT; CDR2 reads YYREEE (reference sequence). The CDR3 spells CASSIDRGLNTGELFF. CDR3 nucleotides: TGTGCCAGCAGCATAGACAGGGGGCTCAACACCGGGGAGCTGTTTTTT.

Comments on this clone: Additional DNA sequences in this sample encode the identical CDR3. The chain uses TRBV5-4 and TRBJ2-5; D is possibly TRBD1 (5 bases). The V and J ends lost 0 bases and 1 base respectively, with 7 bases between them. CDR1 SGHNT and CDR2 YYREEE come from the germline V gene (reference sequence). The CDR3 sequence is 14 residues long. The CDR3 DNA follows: TGTGCCAGCAGCTTGGGCCAGGGCCAAGAGACCCAGTACTTC. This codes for CASSLGQGQETQYF. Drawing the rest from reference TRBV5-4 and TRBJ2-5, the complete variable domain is ETGVTQSPTHLIKTRGQQVTLRCSSQSGHNTVSWYQQALGQGPQFIFQYYREEENGRGNFPPRFSGLQFPNYSSELNVNALELDDSALYLCASSLGQGQETQYFGPGTRLLVL.

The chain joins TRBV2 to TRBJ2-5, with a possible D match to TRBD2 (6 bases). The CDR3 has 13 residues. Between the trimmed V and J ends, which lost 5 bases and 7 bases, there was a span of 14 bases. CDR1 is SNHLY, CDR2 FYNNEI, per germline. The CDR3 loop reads CASSPREQVTQYF. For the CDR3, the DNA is TGTGCCAGCAGTCCCCGGGAGCAGGTGACCCAGTACTTC.

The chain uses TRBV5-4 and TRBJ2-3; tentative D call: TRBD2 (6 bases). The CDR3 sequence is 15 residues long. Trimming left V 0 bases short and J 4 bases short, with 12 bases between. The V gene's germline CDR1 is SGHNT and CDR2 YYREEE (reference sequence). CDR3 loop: CASSLARGIADTQYF. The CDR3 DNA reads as TGTGCCAGCAGCTTGGCACGGGGGATAGCAGATACGCAGTATTTT.

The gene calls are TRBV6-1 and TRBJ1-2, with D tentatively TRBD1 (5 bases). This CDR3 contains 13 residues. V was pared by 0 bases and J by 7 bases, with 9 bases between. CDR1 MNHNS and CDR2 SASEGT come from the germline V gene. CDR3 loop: CASSEAGLGGYTF. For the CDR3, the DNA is TGTGCCAGCAGTGAAGCGGGACTTGGTGGCTACACCTTC.

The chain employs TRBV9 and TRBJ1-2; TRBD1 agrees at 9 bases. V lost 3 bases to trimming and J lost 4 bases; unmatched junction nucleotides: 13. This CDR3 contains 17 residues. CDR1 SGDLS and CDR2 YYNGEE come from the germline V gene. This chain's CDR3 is CASSGAPNRGHSYGYTF. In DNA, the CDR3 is TGTGCCAGCAGCGGAGCTCCTAACAGGGGGCATAGCTATGGCTACACCTTC.

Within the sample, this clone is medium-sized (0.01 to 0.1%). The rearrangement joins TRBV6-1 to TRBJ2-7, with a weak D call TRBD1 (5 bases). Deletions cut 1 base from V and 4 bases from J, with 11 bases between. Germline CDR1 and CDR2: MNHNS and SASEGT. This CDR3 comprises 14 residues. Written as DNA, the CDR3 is TGTGCCAGCAGTGAAGAGGACACCGTTTACGAGCAGTACGTC. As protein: CASSEEDTVYEQYV.

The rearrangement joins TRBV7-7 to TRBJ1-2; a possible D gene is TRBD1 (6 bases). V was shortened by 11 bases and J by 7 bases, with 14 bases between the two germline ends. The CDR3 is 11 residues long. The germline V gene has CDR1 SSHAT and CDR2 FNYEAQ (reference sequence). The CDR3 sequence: CAHGRGAGYTF. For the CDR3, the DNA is TGTGCCCACGGACGGGGGGCTGGCTACACCTTC.